These 20 T cell receptor beta chains share one sample of origin, sequenced in a study of T cell repertoires in cytomegalovirus infection. These receptors are not linked to any known antigen. TCRdb used MiXCR to reprocess the reads, holding one entry per CDR3 protein. The table records about 160,000 distinct CDR3 sequences, about a fifth of them present only once. The sample was CD8+ T cells from cultured PBMCs, taken from culture after CMV antigen stimulation. The source is a human donor in good health (CMV status not recorded). Some clones in this sample may be carry-over from other donors' samples.

The chain carries TRBV27 and TRBJ1-4; D not resolved. V lost 6 bases and J 5 bases, leaving 10 bases between the germline ends. There are 13 residues in the CDR3. The V gene's germline CDR1 is MNHEY and CDR2 SMNVEV (reference sequence). CDR3: CASSLARNEKLFF. In DNA form, the CDR3 reads TGTGCCAGCAGCCTGGCCCGAAATGAAAAACTGTTTTTT.

This clonotype was seen more than once but under ten times. This chain connects TRBV7-8 to TRBJ2-1, with D tentatively TRBD1 (6 bases). The germline V and J ends were trimmed by 5 bases and 4 bases, with 15 bases remaining between them. Germline V gene lookup returns CDR1 SGHVS and CDR2 FQNEAQ. The CDR3 runs to 15 residues. The DNA for the CDR3 is TGTGCCAGCAGCCCCCTATGGGGGCAATACAATGAGCAGTTCTTC. Amino acids: CASSPLWGQYNEQFF.

This chain joins TRBV7-8 and TRBJ1-5; D perhaps matches TRBD1 (5 bases). Deletions cut 4 bases from V and 3 bases from J, with 16 bases between. Germline V CDR1 and CDR2: SGHVS, FQNEAQ. CDR3 length equals 16 residues. The CDR3 loop reads CASSSLRQLPNQPQHF. DNA of the CDR3: TGTGCCAGCAGCTCCCTCCGACAGCTCCCCAATCAGCCCCAGCATTTT.

The rearrangement uses TRBV7-2 and TRBJ2-7; D remains ambiguous. Trimming removed 3 bases from V and 3 bases from J, with 6 bases in between. The germline gives CDR1 SGHTA, CDR2 FQGNSA. This CDR3 has 12 residues. The CDR3 nucleotides are TGTGCCAGCAGCTTTGGCAACTACGAGCAGTACTTC. Translating gives CASSFGNYEQYF. The full variable domain, rest sourced from reference TRBV7-2 and TRBJ2-7, is GAGVSQSPSNKVTEKGKDVELRCDPISGHTALYWYRQSLGQGLEFLIYFQGNSAPDKSGLPSDRFSAERTGGSVSTLTIQRTQQEDSAVYLCASSFGNYEQYFGPGTRLTVT.

The chain employs TRBV7-2 and TRBJ2-5, with TRBD2 matching over 11 bases. Trimming cost V 5 bases and J 5 bases; bases outside gene matches: 7. CDR3 length equals 15 residues. The germline V gene has CDR1 SGHTA and CDR2 FQGNSA. The CDR3 protein is CASSGSSGGGETQYF. CDR3 DNA sequence: TGTGCCAGCAGCGGGAGTAGCGGGGGGGGTGAGACCCAGTACTTC.

This clonotype turned up a few times. V gene TRBV27 combines with J gene TRBJ2-1; unclear D gene. Germline lookup yields CDR1 MNHEY and CDR2 SMNVEV (reference sequence). Trimming stripped 3 bases from V and 5 bases from J, with 8 bases between. This CDR3 comprises 13 residues. CDR3 in amino acids: CASSFGGNNEQFF. The CDR3 DNA is TGTGCCAGCAGTTTCGGCGGCAACAATGAGCAGTTCTTC.

The sample holds a few counts of this clonotype. This chain connects TRBV7-2 to TRBJ2-5; TRBD1 aligns across 7 bases. Germline CDR1 reads SGHTA; CDR2 reads FQGNSA. V shed 7 bases, J shed 5 bases, and the junction held 13 bases outside the gene matches. The CDR3 consists of 15 residues. CDR3 protein: CASTPIGGRRETQYF. As DNA, the CDR3 is TGTGCCAGCACCCCGATAGGGGGCCGCAGGGAGACCCAGTACTTC.

The chain combines TRBV4-1 with TRBJ2-7, with unresolved D. V was cut by 4 bases and J by 5 bases, with 21 bases left in between. The germline V gene encodes CDR1 MGHRA and CDR2 YSYEKL. This CDR3 comprises 16 residues. As DNA, the CDR3 is TGCGCCAGCAGCCGAATCTTCCAGGCAGGAAGCCACGAGCAGTACTTC. It translates to CASSRIFQAGSHEQYF.

This clonotype was counted a few times. One end of the junction does not line up with germline, which may come from a read error. The chain couples TRBV10-3 to TRBJ1-1, with 7 bases identical to TRBD1. Per the germline V gene, CDR1 is ENHRY and CDR2 is SYGVKD. The CDR3 consists of 13 residues. The chain's CDR3 is CAIWTTGNSEAFF. The CDR3 nucleotides are TGTGCCATTTGGACGACAGGGAACTCTGAAGCTTTCTTT.

This clonotype has more than one count but fewer than ten. The V and J genes are TRBV4-2 and TRBJ1-1; D uncertain. V lost 0 bases, J lost 2 bases, and 10 bases lay in between. The CDR3 loop spans 15 amino acids. Germline values: CDR1 LGHNA, CDR2 YNFKEQ. The CDR3 spells CASSQEETANTEAFF. The CDR3 DNA reads as TGTGCCAGCAGCCAAGAGGAGACGGCAAACACTGAAGCTTTCTTT.

The chain combines TRBV7-2 with TRBJ2-1, with a tentative D call TRBD2 (6 bases). The CDR3 runs to 14 residues. Per the germline V gene, CDR1 is SGHTA and CDR2 is FQGNSA. Trimming took 3 bases from V and 8 from J, leaving 14 bases between them. CDR3 sequence reads: CASSLRGTPDEQFF. The CDR3 DNA reads TGTGCCAGCAGCTTGCGGGGTACCCCGGATGAGCAGTTCTTC.

This clonotype turned up a few times. This chain uses TRBV20-1 with TRBJ2-3; 12 bases agree with TRBD2. This CDR3 is 17 amino acids long. V was clipped by 1 base and J by 0 bases; unmatched bases: 5. Germline V gene sequence: CDR1 DFQATT, CDR2 SNEGSKA (reference sequence). In DNA form, the CDR3 reads TGCAGTGCTAGAGGACTAGCGGGGGCCCAAAGCACAGATACGCAGTATTTT. The encoded protein is CSARGLAGAQSTDTQYF.

This chain uses TRBV7-2 with TRBJ1-2, with D possibly matching TRBD1 (5 bases). The germline V and J ends were trimmed by 5 bases and 3 bases, with 16 bases remaining between them. Germline values: CDR1 SGHTA, CDR2 FQGNSA. The CDR3 spans 15 residues. CDR3 protein: CASSPTRGGYYGYTF. The CDR3 bases are TGTGCCAGCAGCCCTACCCGGGGGGGGTACTATGGCTACACCTTC.

This sequence joins TRBV7-3 and TRBJ1-1, with D unresolved. Trimming removed 5 bases at V and 1 base at J, with 14 bases between. Per germline, CDR1 SGHTA and CDR2 FQGTGA. The CDR3 consists of 15 residues. The CDR3, as DNA: TGTGCCAGCAGCCCCTCCGGAGGGTCGAACACTGAAGCTTTCTTT. Residues: CASSPSGGSNTEAFF.

The chain recombines TRBV5-8 with TRBJ1-5, with D hard to call. The CDR3 spans 14 residues. V was trimmed by 0 bases and J by 3 bases, leaving 7 bases between them. Germline lookup yields CDR1 SGHTS and CDR2 YDEGEE. The CDR3 sequence: CASSLGPFNQPQHF. CDR3 DNA: TGTGCCAGCAGCTTGGGACCCTTCAATCAGCCCCAGCATTTT. The full variable domain, completed using reference TRBV5-8 and TRBJ1-5, is EAGVTQSPTHLIKTRGQQATLRCSPISGHTSVYWYQQALGLGLQFLLWYDEGEERNRGNFPPRFSGRQFPNYSSELNVNALELEDSALYLCASSLGPFNQPQHFGDGTRLSIL.

This rearrangement joins TRBV28 to TRBJ1-1; 8 bases align to TRBD1. The germline V gene has CDR1 MDHEN and CDR2 SYDVKM. Trimming cost V 5 bases and J 1 base; bases outside gene matches: 9. There are 16 residues in the CDR3. Here the CDR3 reads CASSINPGQGNTEAFF. For the CDR3, the DNA is TGTGCCAGCAGTATCAATCCCGGACAGGGGAACACTGAAGCTTTCTTT.

The rearrangement uses TRBV11-2 and TRBJ2-5; D unclear. The V and J ends lost 0 bases and 1 base respectively, with 3 bases between them. Germline V gene sequence: CDR1 SGHAT, CDR2 FQNNGV. CDR3 length: 13 residues. The CDR3 here is CASSLEIQETQYF. CDR3 DNA: TGTGCCAGCAGCTTAGAAATCCAAGAGACCCAGTACTTC.

This clonotype was recorded a few times. The DNA of the CDR3 is TGTGCCAGCAGTCCTCTAGCGGAAGAGACCCAGTACTTC. Its protein product is CASSPLAEETQYF. The chain combines TRBV12-3 or TRBV12-4 with TRBJ2-5; TRBD2 aligns across 7 bases. The CDR3 contains 13 residues. The junction had 3 bases not matched to a gene; V was cut back by 5 bases and J by 3 bases.

This clonotype was detected a few times. This chain links TRBV7-8 with TRBJ2-1, with TRBD1 as a possible D gene (6 bases). Per the germline V gene, CDR1 is SGHVS and CDR2 is FQNEAQ. This CDR3 is 14 amino acids long. Trimming left V 1 base short and J 6 bases short, with 10 bases between. The CDR3 sequence is CASSLDRRGNEQFF. CDR3 coding DNA: TGTGCCAGCAGCTTAGATCGCAGGGGCAATGAGCAGTTCTTC. Filled out from reference TRBV7-8 and TRBJ2-1, the complete variable domain reads GAGVSQSPRYKVAKRGQDVALRCDPISGHVSLFWYQQALGQGPEFLTYFQNEAQLDKSGLPSDRFFAERPEGSVSTLKIQRTQQEDSAVYLCASSLDRRGNEQFFGPGTRLTVL.

This clonotype was detected a few times. This chain links TRBV6-6 with TRBJ2-1; D uncertain. V lost 2 bases to trimming and J lost 2 bases, with 7 bases between them. Germline V CDR1 and CDR2: MNHNY, SVGAGI (reference sequence). The CDR3 covers 14 residues. The CDR3 here is CASSYAAPYNEQFF. CDR3 nucleotide sequence: TGTGCCAGCAGTTACGCCGCACCCTACAATGAGCAGTTCTTC.